This T cell receptor (beta chain) was identified during a study of T cells expressing NK-cell markers (dated by TCRdb to the early 2020s). Regarding the complete study: In sorted CD3+CD56+NKG2C+, CD3+CD56+NKG2C- and CD3+CD56-NKG2C+ T-cell subsets from 7 to 9 donors, TCR beta-chain repertoires were profiled. Of the eight sequenced donors, seven were found to be HCMV-seropositive and one was found to be HCMV-seronegative. Randomly selected healthy volunteers, three men and five women, were used as the eight sequenced donors. Sequencing of the libraries produced 2 x 150 bp reads on Illumina HiSeq 2000/2500, MiSeq or NextSeq.

General study outcomes and caveats: For five or six donors, the dominant CD3+CD56+NKG2C+ clonotypes were among the top 10 CD8+ clonotypes and accounted for roughly 1.0-7.5% of CD8+ T cells. Whether the expanded NKG2C-expressing T cell clones were specific for HCMV antigens was left unclear. Those dominant clonotypes were again the most abundant among CD3+CD56-NKG2C+ cells in a few donors, at 28.3-60.1%.

HCMV-specific IgG was detected in serum with a commercial ELISA kit to determine HCMV serostatus. Ficoll density gradient centrifugation was used to isolate peripheral blood mononuclear cells from blood. TCRdb records Illumina HiSeq 2000 as the sequencer. 5'RACE template switching, by which a universal primer site and unique molecular identifiers were added, was used to make TCR beta cDNA libraries. Synthesis of cDNA was primed from the TCR beta constant segment and was followed by two consecutive PCR amplification steps. On the study's bioinformatics: MIGEC was used to demultiplex reads and group reads by UMI, and MiTCR was used to assemble and quantify clonotypes. To remove erroneous sequences, TCR cDNA sequences were retained only when supported by two or more reads. The tcR package was used for downstream repertoire analysis, and clonotypes were matched between fractions using CDR3 nucleotide sequence together with V segment. VDJmatch was used to annotate antigen specificity against VDJdb, with one amino acid substitution allowed in CDR3. TCRdb reprocessed the reads, so every CDR3 protein sequence counts as one entry and DNA is not shown. In this record, the V and J calls reflect TCRdb's handling and not the investigators' own analysis. This sample's table has entries for around 180,000 distinct CDR3 sequences. Together, the top ten hold 20% of the sample.

Remarks on this clonotype: The antigen it recognizes is unknown.

The CDR3 sequence holds 13 residues, the cysteine and phenylalanine included. No DNA is given. As encoded in the germline V gene (reference sequence), CDR1 is SEHNR while CDR2 is FQNEAQ. This receptor was taken from a man aged 18 to 69 in good health. Input material: blood T cells: a sorted CD56 or NKG2C T cell subset, CD4+ or CD8+ T cells, or bulk PBMC T cells (not recorded which). Recombination joined TRBV7-9 with TRBJ1-5. CDR3 region: CASSPDTYQPQHF.